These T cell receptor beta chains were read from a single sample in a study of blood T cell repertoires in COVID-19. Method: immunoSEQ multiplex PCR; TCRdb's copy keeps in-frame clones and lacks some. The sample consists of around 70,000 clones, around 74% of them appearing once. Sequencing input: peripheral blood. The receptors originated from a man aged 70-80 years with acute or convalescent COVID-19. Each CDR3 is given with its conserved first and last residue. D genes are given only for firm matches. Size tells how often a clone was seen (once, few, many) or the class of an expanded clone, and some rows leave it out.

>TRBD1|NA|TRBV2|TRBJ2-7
CASRSWGQGARYEQYF
TGTGCCAGCAGGTCTTGGGGACAGGGGGCGCGGTACGAGCAGTACTTC
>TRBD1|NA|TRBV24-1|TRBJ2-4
CATSDSTGDTAKNIQYF
TGTGCCACCAGTGATTCTACAGGGGATACAGCCAAAAACATTCAGTACTTC
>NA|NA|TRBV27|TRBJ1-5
CASSLGRNQPQHF
TGTGCCAGCAGTTTGGGCAGGAATCAGCCCCAGCATTTT
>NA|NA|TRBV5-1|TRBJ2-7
CASSLAYEQYF
TGCGCCAGCAGCTTGGCTTACGAGCAGTACTTC
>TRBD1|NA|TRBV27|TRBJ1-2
CASGGTVPFNGYTF
TGTGCCAGCGGAGGGACAGTTCCTTTTAATGGCTACACCTTC
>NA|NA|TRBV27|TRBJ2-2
CASRSLAFDGELFF
TGTGCCAGCAGGAGCCTAGCTTTTGACGGGGAGCTGTTTTTT
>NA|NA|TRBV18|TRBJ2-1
CASSPPAPNEQFF
TGTGCCAGCTCACCACCAGCGCCCAATGAGCAGTTCTTC
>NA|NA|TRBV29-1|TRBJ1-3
CSVGVQAGGNTIYF
TGCAGCGTTGGGGTTCAGGCAGGGGGAAACACCATATATTTT
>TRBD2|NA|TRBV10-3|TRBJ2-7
CAIGGVGGESYEQYF
TGTGCCATCGGGGGGGTCGGAGGGGAATCCTACGAGCAGTACTTC
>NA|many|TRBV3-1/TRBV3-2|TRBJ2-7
CASSQVDEQYF
TGTGCCAGCAGCCAAGTCGACGAGCAGTACTTC
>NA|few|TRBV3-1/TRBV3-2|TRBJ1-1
CASSQWGQDTEAFF
TGTGCCAGCAGCCAATGGGGGCAGGACACTGAAGCTTTCTTT
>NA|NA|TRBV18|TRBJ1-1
CASSLITGTNTEAFF
TGTGCCAGCTCACTTATTACAGGGACGAACACTGAAGCTTTCTTT
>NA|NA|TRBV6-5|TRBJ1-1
CATQVPRRNTEAFF
TGTGCCACCCAAGTCCCGAGGCGGAACACTGAAGCTTTCTTT
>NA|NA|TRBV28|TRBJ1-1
CASSPGALNTEAFF
TGTGCCAGCAGTCCCGGAGCACTGAACACTGAAGCTTTCTTT
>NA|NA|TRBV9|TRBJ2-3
CASSVEGAGLSTDTQYF
TGTGCCAGCAGCGTAGAGGGGGCGGGACTTAGCACAGATACGCAGTATTTT
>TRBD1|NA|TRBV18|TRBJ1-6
CASSLGTGGSNSPLHF
TGTGCCAGCTCACTCGGGACAGGGGGCAGCAATTCACCCCTCCACTTT
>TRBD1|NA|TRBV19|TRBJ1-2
CASSIGGTGGSYGYTF
TGTGCCAGTAGTATAGGTGGGACAGGGGGAAGCTATGGCTACACCTTC
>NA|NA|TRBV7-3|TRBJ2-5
CASSRGGGGPGETQYF
TGTGCCAGCAGCCGGGGTGGTGGGGGCCCTGGGGAGACCCAGTACTTC
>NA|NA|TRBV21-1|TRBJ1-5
CAGQDRGRPQHF
TGTGCCGGCCAGGACAGGGGGCGGCCCCAGCATTTT
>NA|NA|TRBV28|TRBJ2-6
CASSSPQGPPSGANVLTF
TGTGCCAGCAGCTCCCCGCAGGGGCCCCCGTCTGGGGCCAACGTCCTGACTTTC
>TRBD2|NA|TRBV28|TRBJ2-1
CASTLIGTSDSYNEQFF
TGTGCCAGCACCCTCATCGGGACTAGCGACTCCTACAATGAGCAGTTCTTC
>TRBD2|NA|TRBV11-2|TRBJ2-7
CASSSGLAGTHPPLYEQYF
TGTGCCAGCAGCTCTGGACTAGCGGGAACCCACCCGCCCCTCTACGAGCAGTACTTC
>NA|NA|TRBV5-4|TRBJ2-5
CASSPGTLGETQYF
TGTGCCAGCAGCCCCGGGACTCTCGGGGAGACCCAGTACTTC
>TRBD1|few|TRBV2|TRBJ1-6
CASRGQGGNSPLHF
TGTGCCAGCAGGGGACAGGGGGGGAATTCACCCCTCCACTTT
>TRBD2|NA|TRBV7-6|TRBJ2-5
CASSLNSGRYLGETQYF
TGTGCCAGCAGCTTAAATAGCGGGAGATATCTCGGGGAGACCCAGTACTTC
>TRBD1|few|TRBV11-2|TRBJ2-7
CASSPQTGTGYEQYF
TGTGCCAGCAGCCCACAGACAGGGACGGGCTACGAGCAGTACTTC
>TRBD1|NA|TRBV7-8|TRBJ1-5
CASSRDRQGQPQHF
TGTGCCAGCAGCCGAGACAGACAGGGTCAGCCCCAGCATTTT
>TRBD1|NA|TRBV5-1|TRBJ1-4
CASRLTTGLANEKLFF
TGCGCCAGCAGATTGACGACAGGGTTGGCTAATGAAAAACTGTTTTTT
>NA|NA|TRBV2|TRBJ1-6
CASKDSAGGFYNSPLHF
TGTGCCAGCAAGGACAGCGCTGGGGGCTTCTATAATTCACCCCTCCACTTT
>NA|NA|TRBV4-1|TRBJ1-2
CASSQEGTAYGYTF
TGCGCCAGCAGCCAAGAAGGGACTGCCTATGGCTACACCTTC
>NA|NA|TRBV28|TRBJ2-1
CASSPPQVTYGDEQFF
TGTGCCAGCAGTCCCCCACAGGTAACCTATGGCGATGAGCAGTTCTTC
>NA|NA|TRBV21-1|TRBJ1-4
CASSAWGTGNEKLFF
NA
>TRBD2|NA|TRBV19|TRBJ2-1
CASSIPSGSSSYNEQFF
TGTGCCAGTAGTATTCCTAGCGGATCAAGCTCCTACAATGAGCAGTTCTTC
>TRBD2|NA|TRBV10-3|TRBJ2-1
CATVAAGGSDEQFF
TGTGCCACCGTCGCAGCGGGAGGTAGCGATGAGCAGTTCTTC
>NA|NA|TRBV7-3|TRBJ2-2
CASSSGDTGELFF
TGTGCCAGCAGCTCGGGGGACACCGGGGAGCTGTTTTTT
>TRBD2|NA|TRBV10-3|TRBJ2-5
CAISESTSGETQYF
TGTGCCATCAGTGAGTCGACTAGCGGAGAGACCCAGTACTTC
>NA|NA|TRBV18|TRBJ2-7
CASSRQSYEQYF
TGTGCCAGCTCACGACAGAGCTACGAGCAGTACTTC
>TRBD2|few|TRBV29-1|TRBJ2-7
CSVASGPTYEQYF
TGCAGCGTTGCTAGCGGCCCTACCTACGAGCAGTACTTC
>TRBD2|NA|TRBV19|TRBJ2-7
CASSMVAGVREQYF
TGTGCCAGTAGTATGGTAGCGGGAGTGAGGGAGCAGTACTTC
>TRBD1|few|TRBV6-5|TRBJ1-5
CASSRTGPSQPQHF
TGTGCCAGCAGTCGGACAGGGCCCTCACAGCCCCAGCATTTT
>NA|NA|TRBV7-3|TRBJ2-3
CASSLAITDTQYF
TGTGCCAGCAGCTTAGCGATCACAGATACGCAGTATTTT